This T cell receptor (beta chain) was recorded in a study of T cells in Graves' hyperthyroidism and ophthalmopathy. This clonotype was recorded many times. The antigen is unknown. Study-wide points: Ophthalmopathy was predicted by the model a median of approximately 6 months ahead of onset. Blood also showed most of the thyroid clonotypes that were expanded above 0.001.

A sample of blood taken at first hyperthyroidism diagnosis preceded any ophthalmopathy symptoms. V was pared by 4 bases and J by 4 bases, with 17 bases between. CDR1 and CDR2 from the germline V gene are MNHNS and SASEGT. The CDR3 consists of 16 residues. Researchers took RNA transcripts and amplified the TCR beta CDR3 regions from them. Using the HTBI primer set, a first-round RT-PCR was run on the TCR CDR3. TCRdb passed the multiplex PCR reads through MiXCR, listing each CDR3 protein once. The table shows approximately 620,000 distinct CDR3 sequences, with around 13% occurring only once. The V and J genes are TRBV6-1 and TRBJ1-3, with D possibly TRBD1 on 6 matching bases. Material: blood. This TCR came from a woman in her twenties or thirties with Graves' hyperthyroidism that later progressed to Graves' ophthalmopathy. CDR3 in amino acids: CASSGQQGIAGNTIYF. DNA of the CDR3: TGTGCCAGCAGTGGTCAACAGGGTATTGCGGGAAACACCATATATTTT.